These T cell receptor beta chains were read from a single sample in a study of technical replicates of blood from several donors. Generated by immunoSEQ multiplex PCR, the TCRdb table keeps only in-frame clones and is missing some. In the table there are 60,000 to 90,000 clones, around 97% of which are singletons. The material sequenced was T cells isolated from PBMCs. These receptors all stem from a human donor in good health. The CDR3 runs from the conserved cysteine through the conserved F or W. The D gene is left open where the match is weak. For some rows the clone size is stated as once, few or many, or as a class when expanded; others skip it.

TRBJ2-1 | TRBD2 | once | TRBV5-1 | TGCGCCAGCAGCTTGGCGGGCGGGAGGGCCGGAAATGAGCAGTTCTTC | CASSLAGGRAGNEQFF
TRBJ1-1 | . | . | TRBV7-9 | TGTGCCAGCAGCTTCTCCGGGATCCTGAACACTGAAGCTTTCTTT | CASSFSGILNTEAFF
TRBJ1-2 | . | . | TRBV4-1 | TGCGCCAGCAGCCAAGATAGGTTAGTGCCAGGGCCCTCCTATGGCTACACCTTC | CASSQDRLVPGPSYGYTF
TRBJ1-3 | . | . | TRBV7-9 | TGTGCCAGCAGCTTAGTAACAGAAGGAAACACCATATATTTT | CASSLVTEGNTIYF
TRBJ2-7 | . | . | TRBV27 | TGTGCCAGCTCGATAACAGCATCCTACGAGCAGTACTTC | CASSITASYEQYF
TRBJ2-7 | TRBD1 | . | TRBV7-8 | TGTGCCAGCAGCAACCGACAGGGAGTGGGGCAGTACTTC | CASSNRQGVGQYF
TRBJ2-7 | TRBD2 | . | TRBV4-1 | TGCGCCAGCAGCCAAGAGGGAGGGCATTTGACTAGCGGTACCTACGAGCAGTACTTC | CASSQEGGHLTSGTYEQYF
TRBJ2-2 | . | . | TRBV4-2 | TGTGCCAGCAGCCAAGCTAGCATCGGTGGCGGGGAGCTGTTTTTT | CASSQASIGGGELFF
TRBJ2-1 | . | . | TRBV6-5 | TGTGCCAGCAGTTACTCGGCGGGTGGGGAGCAGTTCTTC | CASSYSAGGEQFF
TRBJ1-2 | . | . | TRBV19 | TGTGCCAGTAGCGGGATCGCGGACTATGGCTACACCTTC | CASSGIADYGYTF
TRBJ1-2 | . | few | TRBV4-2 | TGTGCCAGCAGCTCGGAGAATTATGGCTACACCTTC | CASSSENYGYTF
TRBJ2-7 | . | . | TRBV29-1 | TGCAGCGTTGAACTATTAGGGGGTGCCTACTACGAGCAGTACTTC | CSVELLGGAYYEQYF
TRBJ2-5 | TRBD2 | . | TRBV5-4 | TGTGCCAGCAGCTTCACCTTAGCGGGAGTAGGAGAGACCCAGTACTTC | CASSFTLAGVGETQYF
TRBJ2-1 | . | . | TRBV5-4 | TGTGCCAGCAGCTTGAGCGGCGGCGGTGAGCAGTTCTTC | CASSLSGGGEQFF
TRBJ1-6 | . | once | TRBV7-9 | TGTGCCAGCAGCTTAAGTGTACGGGGAGTTGTCTATAATTCACCCCTCCACTTT | CASSLSVRGVVYNSPLHF
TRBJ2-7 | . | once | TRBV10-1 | TGCGCCAGCAGTGAGAATAGGGGCAGGAGCCTCTCCTACGAGCAGTACTTC | CASSENRGRSLSYEQYF
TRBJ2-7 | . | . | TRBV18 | TGTGCCAGCTCACCACTCTTCCAAGGGGCCACCGAGCAGTACTTC | CASSPLFQGATEQYF
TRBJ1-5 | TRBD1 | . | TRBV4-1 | TGCGCCAGCAGCCAAACCGGGACAGGGGGGCTCTATAGCAATCAGCCCCAGCATTTT | CASSQTGTGGLYSNQPQHF
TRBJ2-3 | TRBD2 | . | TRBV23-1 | TGCGCCAGCAGTCGCGGGGGGCCAGCCACAGATACGCAGTATTTT | CASSRGGPATDTQYF
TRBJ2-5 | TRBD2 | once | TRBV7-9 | TGTGCCAGCAGCTTAGTCGGTAGCGGGACAGAGACCCAGTACTTC | CASSLVGSGTETQYF
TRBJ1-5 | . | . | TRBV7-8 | TGTGCCAGCAGCTCCCTCGGGGGTCCCCAGCATTTT | CASSSLGGPQHF
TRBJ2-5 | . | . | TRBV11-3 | TGTGCCAGCAGCTGGGTCGGGGGCCAAGAGACCCAGTACTTC | CASSWVGGQETQYF
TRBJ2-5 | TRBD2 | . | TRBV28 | TGTGCCAGCAGTTTGTTTATGAGCGGGAGGTCCCAAGAGACCCAGTACTTC | CASSLFMSGRSQETQYF
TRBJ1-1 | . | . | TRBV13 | TGTGCCAGCAGCCTACTGGCAGGGACTGAAGCTTTCTTT | CASSLLAGTEAFF
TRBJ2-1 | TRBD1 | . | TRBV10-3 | TGTGCCATCAGTGAGGTAGATACAGGGGGCGGTGAGCAGTTCTTC | CAISEVDTGGGEQFF
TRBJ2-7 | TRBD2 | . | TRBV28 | TGTGCCAGCAGAAGAACAGGGGGTGTAGCGGGGGGCGTAGGCGAGCAGTACTTC | CASRRTGGVAGGVGEQYF
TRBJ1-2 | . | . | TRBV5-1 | TGCGCCAGCAGCTTGGCCGACAGCAACTATGGCTACACCTTC | CASSLADSNYGYTF
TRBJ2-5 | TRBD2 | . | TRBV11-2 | TGTGCCAGCAGCTTAGCTCCCAGACTAGCGGGGGGGCGGCAAGAGACCCAGTACTTC | CASSLAPRLAGGRQETQYF
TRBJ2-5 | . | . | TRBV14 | TGTGCCAGCAGCCAAGATCTGTTGGAGACCCAGTACTTC | CASSQDLLETQYF
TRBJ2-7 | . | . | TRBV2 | TGTGCCAGCACGCGACAGATCTACGAGCAGTACTTC | CASTRQIYEQYF
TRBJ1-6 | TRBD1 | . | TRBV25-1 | TGTGCCAGCAACGACAGGGCGGCGATCGGAGCCCTCCACTTT | CASNDRAAIGALHF
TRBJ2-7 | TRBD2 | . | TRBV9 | TGTGCCAGCAGCGTAGCTAGCGGGGGGGGGAAAGAGCAGTACTTC | CASSVASGGGKEQYF
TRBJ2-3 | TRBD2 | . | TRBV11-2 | TGTGCCAGCAGTGGGGGGGACACAGATACGCAGTATTTT | CASSGGDTDTQYF
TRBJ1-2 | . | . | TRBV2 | TGTGCCAGCAGTGACCCGCGAATTGGCTATGGCTACACCTTC | CASSDPRIGYGYTF
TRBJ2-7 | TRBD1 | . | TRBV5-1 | TGCGCCAGCAGCTTTGGAACAGGACAGGTCTACGAGCAGTACTTC | CASSFGTGQVYEQYF
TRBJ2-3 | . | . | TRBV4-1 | TGCGCCAGCAGCCAACTGCGGCCTCTGCGGACACCTAGCACAGATACGCAGTATTTT | CASSQLRPLRTPSTDTQYF
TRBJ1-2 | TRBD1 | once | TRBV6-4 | TGTGCCAGCAGTGATGGGACAGGGGTCGGCTACACCTTC | CASSDGTGVGYTF
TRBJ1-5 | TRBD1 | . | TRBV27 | TGTGCCAGCAGAACGTCTCCGACAGGGAACAATCAGCCCCAGCATTTT | CASRTSPTGNNQPQHF
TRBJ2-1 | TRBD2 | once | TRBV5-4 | TGTGCCAGCAGCCGACTAGCGGGATGGGGCAATGAGCAGTTCTTC | CASSRLAGWGNEQFF
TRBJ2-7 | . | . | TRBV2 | TGTGCCAGCAGTGAAGCGTCCTGGACTCTGCAGTACTTC | CASSEASWTLQYF